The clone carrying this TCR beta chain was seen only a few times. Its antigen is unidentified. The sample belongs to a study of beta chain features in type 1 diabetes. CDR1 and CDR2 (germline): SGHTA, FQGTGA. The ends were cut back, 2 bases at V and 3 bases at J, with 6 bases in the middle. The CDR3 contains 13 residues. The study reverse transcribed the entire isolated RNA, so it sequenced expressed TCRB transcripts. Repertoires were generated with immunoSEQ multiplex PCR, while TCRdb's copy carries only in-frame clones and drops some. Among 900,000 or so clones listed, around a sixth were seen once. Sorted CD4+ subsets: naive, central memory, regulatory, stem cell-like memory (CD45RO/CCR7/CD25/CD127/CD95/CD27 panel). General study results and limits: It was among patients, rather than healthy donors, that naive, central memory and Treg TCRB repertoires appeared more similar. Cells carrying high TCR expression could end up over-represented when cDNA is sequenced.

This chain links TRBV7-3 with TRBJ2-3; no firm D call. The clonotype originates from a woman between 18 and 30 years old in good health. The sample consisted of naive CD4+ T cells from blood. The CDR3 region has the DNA TGTGCCAGCAGCTTAGAACTGACAGATACGCAGTATTTT. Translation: CASSLELTDTQYF.